The 8 T cell receptor beta chains presented below share a single source sample, sequenced in a study of T cells in Graves' hyperthyroidism and ophthalmopathy. The TCR beta CDR3 regions underwent amplification using RNA transcripts as the source. The HTBI primer set was used in a first-round RT-PCR of the TCR CDR3. TCRdb processed the multiplex PCR reads anew with MiXCR; each CDR3 protein has one entry. Seen here are 600,000 to 750,000 distinct CDR3 sequences, roughly 17% observed once, and the top ten hold about a sixth. The material sequenced was blood. The source is a man over 45 with Graves' hyperthyroidism.

This clonotype has ten or more counts. The rearrangement joins TRBV18 to TRBJ1-2; D remains unclear. The CDR3 runs 15 residues. Trimming shortened V by 0 bases and J by 0 bases, and 8 bases separated the two germline ends. Per germline, CDR1 KGHSH and CDR2 LQKENI. The CDR3 DNA is TGTGCCAGCTCACCACCGATGGGCGCTAACTATGGCTACACCTTC. Its translation is CASSPPMGANYGYTF.

This clonotype was seen a handful of times. The chain uses TRBV7-2 and TRBJ2-3; maybe TRBD1 (5 bases). The V gene's germline CDR1 is SGHTA and CDR2 FQGNSA. The CDR3 sequence is 13 residues long. Trimming cost V 2 bases and J 6 bases, with 9 bases left between them. The CDR3 region has the DNA TGTGCCAGCAGCTTATCAGGGCACGATACGCAGTATTTT. Amino acids: CASSLSGHDTQYF.

This clonotype was seen more than once but under ten times. This chain uses TRBV10-2 with TRBJ2-5; 9 nucleotides line up with TRBD2. V trimming: 7 bases; J trimming: 5 bases; junction bases outside the gene matches: 11. The CDR3 contains 15 residues. Germline V gene lookup returns CDR1 WSHSY and CDR2 SAAADI. The CDR3 sequence is CASIETGTSSETQYF. CDR3 in DNA: TGCGCCAGCATCGAGACGGGGACTAGCAGTGAGACCCAGTACTTC.

This clonotype was counted between two and nine times. The V call is TRBV28, the J call TRBJ1-2, with D possibly TRBD1 on 5 matching bases. The V gene lost 10 bases and the J gene lost 3 bases, with 15 bases spanning the gap. Per germline, CDR1 MDHEN and CDR2 SYDVKM. This CDR3 is 13 amino acids long. The chain's CDR3 is CAIGRRADYGYTF. The CDR3 nucleotides are TGTGCCATCGGACGCAGGGCCGACTATGGCTACACCTTC.

This clonotype was counted ten times or more. V and J are TRBV6-5 and TRBJ2-7; 9 bases are shared with TRBD2. Looked up from germline, CDR1 is MNHEY and CDR2 is SVGAGI. The length of the CDR3 is 15 residues. V shed 0 bases, J shed 2 bases, and the junction held 2 bases outside the gene matches. The CDR3 DNA reads as TGTGCCAGCAGTTACTCGCGCGGGAGGGCCTACGAGCAGTACTTC. This codes for CASSYSRGRAYEQYF.

This clonotype was observed many times. V is TRBV29-1 and J is TRBJ2-6, with no clear D. Germline V gives CDR1 SQVTM, CDR2 ANQGSEA. The CDR3 covers 13 residues. The V and J ends lost 7 bases and 3 bases respectively, with 10 bases between them. CDR3 DNA: TGCAGCGCGCGACAATTTGGGGCCAACGTCCTGACTTTC. Translating it yields CSARQFGANVLTF.

Ten or more counts support this clonotype. The V gene is TRBV28, the J gene TRBJ1-3; a weak D match, TRBD1 (6 bases). With 6 bases removed from V and 2 bases from J, the gap between germline ends came to 14 bases. The length of the CDR3 is 15 residues. Looked up from germline, CDR1 is MDHEN and CDR2 is SYDVKM. The CDR3 DNA follows: TGTGCCAGCAGCCCTCAGAACAGGGCTGGAAACACCATATATTTT. This sequence encodes CASSPQNRAGNTIYF.

Here the CDR3 DNA reads TGTGCCAGCAGCAAGGACAGGGGGAACACAGATACGCAGTATTTT. It encodes CASSKDRGNTDTQYF. The chain couples TRBV12-3 or TRBV12-4 to TRBJ2-3; 10 nucleotides align to TRBD1. The trim removed 6 bases at V and 2 bases at J, leaving 5 bases unmatched. This CDR3 spans 15 amino acids.